A selection of T cell receptor beta chains follows, all from one sample in a study of molecular identifiers for immune sequencing clone quantification. One entry per CDR3 protein results from TCRdb running MiXCR on the PCR reads. The sample yields roughly 630,000 distinct CDR3 sequences, about 25% seen once. The sequencing sample was made of naive CD8+ T cells from blood, with Jurkat cell RNA spiked in. The origin of the receptors is a human donor in good health. Some libraries in this study had Jurkat cell RNA spiked in. Each CDR3 is given with its conserved first and last residue. A D gene is named only where the DNA matches it firmly. Size is stated for part of the rows, as once, few or many counts, or as a class when the clone is expanded.

J | V | D | size | CDR3 | DNA
TRBJ1-1 | TRBV19 | TRBD1 | NA | CASSIIQGGTEAFF | TGTGCCAGTAGTATTATACAGGGGGGCACTGAAGCTTTCTTT
TRBJ2-3 | TRBV20-1 | NA | many | CSASPRNTDTQYF | TGCAGTGCTAGTCCCCGGAACACAGATACGCAGTATTTT
TRBJ2-5 | TRBV12-3/TRBV12-4 | TRBD2 | few | CASSNPGLAKETQYF | TGTGCCAGCAGTAACCCGGGACTAGCGAAAGAGACCCAGTACTTC
TRBJ2-1 | TRBV6-2/TRBV6-3 | TRBD2 | few | CASRVAGGNEQFF | TGTGCCAGCAGGGTGGCGGGAGGTAATGAGCAGTTCTTC
TRBJ2-3 | TRBV11-3 | NA | NA | CASSFSSYSTDTQYF | TGTGCCAGCAGCTTTTCCAGCTATAGCACAGATACGCAGTATTTT
TRBJ2-2 | TRBV20-1 | NA | NA | CGATGEGGTGELFF | TGCGGTGCTACGGGGGAAGGGGGCACCGGGGAGCTGTTTTTT
TRBJ1-1 | TRBV7-9 | TRBD1 | many | CASGRTGGLLNTEAFF | TGTGCCAGCGGGCGGACAGGAGGCTTGCTGAACACTGAAGCTTTCTTT
TRBJ2-7 | TRBV5-1 | TRBD1 | many | CASSLEWGTGLYEQYF | TGCGCCAGCAGCTTGGAATGGGGGACAGGATTATACGAGCAGTACTTC
TRBJ2-5 | TRBV3-1 | NA | NA | CASSHTLSGAETQYF | TGTGCCAGCAGCCATACCCTGTCGGGGGCAGAGACCCAGTACTTC
TRBJ2-3 | TRBV24-1 | NA | many | CATSDAAFPDTQYF | TGTGCCACCAGTGACGCCGCATTCCCAGATACGCAGTATTTT
TRBJ1-2 | TRBV5-1 | TRBD1 | few | CASSLEPPGQGKDGYTF | TGCGCCAGCAGCTTGGAGCCACCGGGACAGGGGAAGGATGGCTACACCTTC
TRBJ1-3 | TRBV20-1 | NA | NA | CSARIGSGNTIYF | TGCAGTGCTAGAATTGGGAGTGGAAACACCATATATTTT
TRBJ1-1 | TRBV4-3 | NA | NA | CASSQGLFMNTEAFF | TGCGCCAGCAGCCAAGGTCTCTTTATGAACACTGAAGCTTTCTTT
TRBJ1-2 | TRBV19 | NA | many | CASSIDIYYGYTF | TGTGCCAGTAGTATAGATATTTACTATGGCTACACCTTC
TRBJ2-7 | TRBV5-4 | NA | few | CASLETSSGEQYF | TGTGCCAGCCTGGAGACTAGTAGCGGCGAGCAGTACTTC
TRBJ2-7 | TRBV29-1 | NA | many | CSVEGPRGWQYF | TGCAGCGTTGAAGGTCCTCGTGGTTGGCAGTACTTC